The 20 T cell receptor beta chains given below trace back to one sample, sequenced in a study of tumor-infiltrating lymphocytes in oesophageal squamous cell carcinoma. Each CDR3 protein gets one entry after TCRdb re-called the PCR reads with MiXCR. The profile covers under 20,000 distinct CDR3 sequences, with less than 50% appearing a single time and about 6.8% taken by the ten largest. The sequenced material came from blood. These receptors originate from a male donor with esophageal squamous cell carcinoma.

CDR3 residues: CASSLRGYSYNEQFF. CDR3 in DNA: TGTGCCAGCAGTTTAAGAGGGTACTCCTACAATGAGCAGTTCTTC. V usage is TRBV27 and J usage is TRBJ2-1, with a tentative D call TRBD2 (5 bases). CDR3 length: 15 residues. Deletions cut 2 bases from V and 0 bases from J, with 8 bases between. Germline assignment: CDR1 MNHEY and CDR2 SMNVEV (reference sequence).

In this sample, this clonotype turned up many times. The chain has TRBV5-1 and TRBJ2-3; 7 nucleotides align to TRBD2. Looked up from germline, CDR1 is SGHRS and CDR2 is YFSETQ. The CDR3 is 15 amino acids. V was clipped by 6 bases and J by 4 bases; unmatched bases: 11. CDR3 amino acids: CASTTSVPLSDTQYF. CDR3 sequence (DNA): TGCGCCAGCACAACTAGCGTCCCATTGTCAGATACGCAGTATTTT.

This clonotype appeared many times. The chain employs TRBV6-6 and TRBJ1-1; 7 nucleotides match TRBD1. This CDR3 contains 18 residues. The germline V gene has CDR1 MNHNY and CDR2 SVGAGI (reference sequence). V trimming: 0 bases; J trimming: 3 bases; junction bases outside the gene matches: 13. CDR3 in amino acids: CASSYSNDLQGPDTEAFF. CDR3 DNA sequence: TGTGCCAGCAGTTACTCGAACGATCTACAGGGGCCGGACACTGAAGCTTTCTTT.

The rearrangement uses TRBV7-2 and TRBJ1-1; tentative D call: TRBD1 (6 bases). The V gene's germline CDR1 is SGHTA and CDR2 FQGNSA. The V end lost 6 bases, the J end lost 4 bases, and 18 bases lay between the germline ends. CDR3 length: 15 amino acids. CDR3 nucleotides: TGTGCCAGCAGTTCTTATGGGGGGGCTAGCACTGAAGCTTTCTTT. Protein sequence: CASSSYGGASTEAFF.

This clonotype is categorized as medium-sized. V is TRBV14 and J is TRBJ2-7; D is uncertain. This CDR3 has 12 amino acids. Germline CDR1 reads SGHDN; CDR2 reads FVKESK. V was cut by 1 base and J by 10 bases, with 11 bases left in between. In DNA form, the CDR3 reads TGTGCCAGCAGCCAAGTAACTACCTCCCAGTACTTC. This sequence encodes CASSQVTTSQYF.

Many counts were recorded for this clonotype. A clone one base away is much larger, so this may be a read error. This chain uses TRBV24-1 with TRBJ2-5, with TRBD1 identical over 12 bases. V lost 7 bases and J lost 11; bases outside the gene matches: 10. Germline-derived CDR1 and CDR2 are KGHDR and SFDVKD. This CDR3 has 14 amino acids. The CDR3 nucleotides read TGTGCCACCAGCCGGGACAGGGGGCGAAATGAGCAGTACTTC. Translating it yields CATSRDRGRNEQYF.

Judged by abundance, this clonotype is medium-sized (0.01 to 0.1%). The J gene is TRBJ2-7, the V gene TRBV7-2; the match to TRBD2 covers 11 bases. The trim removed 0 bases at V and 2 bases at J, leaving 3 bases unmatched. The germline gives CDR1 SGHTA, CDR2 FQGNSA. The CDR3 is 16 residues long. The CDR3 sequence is CASSLASGGATYEQYF. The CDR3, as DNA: TGTGCCAGCAGCTTAGCTAGCGGGGGGGCCACCTACGAGCAGTACTTC.

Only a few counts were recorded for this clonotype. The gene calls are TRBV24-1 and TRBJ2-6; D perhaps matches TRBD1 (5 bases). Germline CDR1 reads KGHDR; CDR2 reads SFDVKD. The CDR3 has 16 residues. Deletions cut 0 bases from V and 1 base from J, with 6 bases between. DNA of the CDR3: TGTGCCACCAGTGATTTGAGGGGTTCTGGGGCCAACGTCCTGACTTTC. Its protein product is CATSDLRGSGANVLTF.

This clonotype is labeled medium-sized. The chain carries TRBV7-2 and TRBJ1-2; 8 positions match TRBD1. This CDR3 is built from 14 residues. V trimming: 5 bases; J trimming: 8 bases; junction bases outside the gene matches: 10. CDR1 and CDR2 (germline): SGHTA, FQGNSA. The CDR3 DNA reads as TGTGCCAGCAGCCCAAAGGACAGGGTAGGCGGCTACACCTTC. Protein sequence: CASSPKDRVGGYTF.

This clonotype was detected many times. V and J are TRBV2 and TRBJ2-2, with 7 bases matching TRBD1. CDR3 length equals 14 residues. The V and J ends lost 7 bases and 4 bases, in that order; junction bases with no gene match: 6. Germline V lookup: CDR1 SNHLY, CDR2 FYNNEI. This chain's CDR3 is CASKQGSSTGELFF. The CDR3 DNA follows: TGTGCCAGCAAACAGGGGTCATCCACCGGGGAGCTGTTTTTT.

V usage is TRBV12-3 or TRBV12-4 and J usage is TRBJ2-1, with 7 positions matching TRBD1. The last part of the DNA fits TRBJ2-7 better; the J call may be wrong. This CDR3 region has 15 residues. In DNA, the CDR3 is TGTGCCAGCAGTTTGATGGGACAGCAGTCCTACGAGCAGTACTTC. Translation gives CASSLMGQQSYEQYF.

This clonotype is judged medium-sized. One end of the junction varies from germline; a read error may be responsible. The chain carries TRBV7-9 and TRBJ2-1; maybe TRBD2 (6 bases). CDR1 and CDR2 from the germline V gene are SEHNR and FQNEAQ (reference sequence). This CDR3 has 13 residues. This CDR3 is CASSWDSNNEQFF. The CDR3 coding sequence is TGTGCCAGCAGCTGGGACTCCAACAATGAGCAGTTCTTC.

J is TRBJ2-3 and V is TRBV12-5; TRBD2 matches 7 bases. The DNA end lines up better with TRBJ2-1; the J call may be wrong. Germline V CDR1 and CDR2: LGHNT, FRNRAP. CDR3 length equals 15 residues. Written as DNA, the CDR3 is TGTGCTAGTGGTTTCTTGAGCGGGGAGACCTACGAGCAGTTCTTC. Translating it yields CASGFLSGETYEQFF.

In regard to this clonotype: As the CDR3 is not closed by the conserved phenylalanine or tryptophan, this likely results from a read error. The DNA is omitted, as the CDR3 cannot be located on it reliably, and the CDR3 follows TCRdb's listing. The chain's CDR3 is CASSNTGARSYTFGS. The chain links TRBV6-5 to TRBJ2-1; TRBD1 was called by the table and not checked on the DNA. The CDR3 is 15 amino acids long, termini counted. From germline, CDR1 is MNHEY and CDR2 SVGAGI.

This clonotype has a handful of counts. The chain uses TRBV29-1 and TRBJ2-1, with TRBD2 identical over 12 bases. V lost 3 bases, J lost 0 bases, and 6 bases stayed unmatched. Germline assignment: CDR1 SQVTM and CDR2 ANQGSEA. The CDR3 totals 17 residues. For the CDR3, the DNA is TGCAGCGTTGACGGACTAGCGGGGAAGTACTCCTACAATGAGCAGTTCTTC. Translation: CSVDGLAGKYSYNEQFF.

CDR3 DNA sequence: TGTGCCAGCAGCTCGGGACAGGGGACAATGGGGCAGTTCTTC. Amino acid sequence: CASSSGQGTMGQFF. The chain links TRBV7-2 to TRBJ2-1, with TRBD1 matching 10 bases. The length of the CDR3 is 14 residues. Germline values: CDR1 SGHTA, CDR2 FQGNSA. V lost 4 bases to trimming and J lost 12 bases; unmatched junction nucleotides: 9.

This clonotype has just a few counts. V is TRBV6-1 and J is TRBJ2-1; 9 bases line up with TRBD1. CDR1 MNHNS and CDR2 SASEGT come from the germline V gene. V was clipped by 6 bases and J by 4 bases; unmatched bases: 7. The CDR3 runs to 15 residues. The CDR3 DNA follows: TGTGCCAGCAGGCCGGGACAGGGCCCTTACAATGAGCAGTTCTTC. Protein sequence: CASRPGQGPYNEQFF.

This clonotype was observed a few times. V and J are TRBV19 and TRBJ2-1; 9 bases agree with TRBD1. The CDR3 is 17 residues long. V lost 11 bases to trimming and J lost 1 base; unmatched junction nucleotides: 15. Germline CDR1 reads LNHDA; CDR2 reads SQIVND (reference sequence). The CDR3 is CASLPPRDRESYNEQFF. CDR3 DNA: TGTGCCTCCCTCCCCCCCCGGGACAGGGAGTCCTACAATGAGCAGTTCTTC.

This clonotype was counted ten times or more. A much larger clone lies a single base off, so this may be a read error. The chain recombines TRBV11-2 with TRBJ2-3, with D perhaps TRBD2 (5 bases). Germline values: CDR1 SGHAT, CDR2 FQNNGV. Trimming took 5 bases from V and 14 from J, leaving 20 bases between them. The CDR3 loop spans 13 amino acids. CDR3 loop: CASSRGYTGELYF. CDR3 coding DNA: TGTGCCAGCAGCCGCGGGTACACCGGGGAGCTGTATTTT. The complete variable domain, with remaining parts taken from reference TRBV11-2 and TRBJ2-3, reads EAGVAQSPRYKIIEKRQSVAFWCNPISGHATLYWYQQILGQGPKLLIQFQNNGVVDDSQLPKDRFSAERLKGVDSTLKIQPAKLEDSAVYLCASSRGYTGELYFGPGTRLTVL.

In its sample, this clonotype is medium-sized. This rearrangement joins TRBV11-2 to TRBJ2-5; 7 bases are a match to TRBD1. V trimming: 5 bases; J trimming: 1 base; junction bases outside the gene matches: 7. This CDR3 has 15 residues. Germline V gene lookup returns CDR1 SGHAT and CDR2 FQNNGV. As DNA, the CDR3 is TGTGCCAGCAGCGCCAAGACAGGGTTCCAAGAGACCCAGTACTTC. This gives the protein CASSAKTGFQETQYF.